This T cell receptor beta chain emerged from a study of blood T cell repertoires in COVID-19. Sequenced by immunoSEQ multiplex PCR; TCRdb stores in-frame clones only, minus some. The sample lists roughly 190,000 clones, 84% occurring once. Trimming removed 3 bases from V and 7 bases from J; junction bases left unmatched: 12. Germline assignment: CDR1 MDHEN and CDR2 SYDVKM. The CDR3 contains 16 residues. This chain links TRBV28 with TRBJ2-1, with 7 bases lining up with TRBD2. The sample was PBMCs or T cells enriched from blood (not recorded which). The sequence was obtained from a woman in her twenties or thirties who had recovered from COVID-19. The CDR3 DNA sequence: TGTGCCAGCAGTTTTTCGACCCGGGACTACCGGAATGAGCAGTTCTTC. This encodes CASSFSTRDYRNEQFF.